Presented here are 3 T cell receptor beta chains from one specimen sequenced in a study of T cell responses to AZD1222 COVID-19 vaccine. Here immunoSEQ multiplex PCR was the method, and the copy in TCRdb shows in-frame clones only, minus some. The sample holds some 150,000 clones; 75% to 85% are singletons and the top ten take around 7.9%. Source: peripheral blood, taken 28 days after the second dose of the MenACWY control vaccine. The receptors were gathered from an adult who received the MenACWY meningococcal vaccine as a control.

As concerns this clone: In the same sample, other DNA sequences code for this CDR3. V gene TRBV29-1 combines with J gene TRBJ1-5; D uncertain. The germline gives CDR1 SQVTM, CDR2 ANQGSEA. V was trimmed by 4 bases and J by 4 bases, leaving 14 bases between them. The CDR3 has 14 amino acids. This chain's CDR3 is CSVGDGRGNQPQHF. CDR3 DNA: TGCAGCGTTGGCGACGGGCGGGGAAATCAGCCCCAGCATTTT.

V usage is TRBV9 and J usage is TRBJ2-7, with D tentatively TRBD2 (5 bases). Between the trimmed V and J ends, which lost 6 bases and 0 bases, there was a span of 13 bases. Germline V CDR1 and CDR2: SGDLS, YYNGEE. The CDR3 runs to 14 residues. The CDR3 nucleotides are TGTGCCAGCACGCGTAGCGCCTTCTCCTACGAGCAGTACTTC. It is translated as CASTRSAFSYEQYF.

The CDR3 DNA is TGTGCCAGCAGCTTGGATATGGCAGTTAATTCACCCCTCCACTTT. It is translated as CASSLDMAVNSPLHF. The chain couples TRBV5-4 to TRBJ1-6; D is unclear. The CDR3 is 15 residues long. Between the trimmed V and J ends, which lost 0 bases and 6 bases, there was a span of 10 bases. The germline V gene encodes CDR1 SGHNT and CDR2 YYREEE (reference sequence). The variable domain in full, with the rest retrieved from reference TRBV5-4 and TRBJ1-6, is ETGVTQSPTHLIKTRGQQVTLRCSSQSGHNTVSWYQQALGQGPQFIFQYYREEENGRGNFPPRFSGLQFPNYSSELNVNALELDDSALYLCASSLDMAVNSPLHFGNGTRLTVT.